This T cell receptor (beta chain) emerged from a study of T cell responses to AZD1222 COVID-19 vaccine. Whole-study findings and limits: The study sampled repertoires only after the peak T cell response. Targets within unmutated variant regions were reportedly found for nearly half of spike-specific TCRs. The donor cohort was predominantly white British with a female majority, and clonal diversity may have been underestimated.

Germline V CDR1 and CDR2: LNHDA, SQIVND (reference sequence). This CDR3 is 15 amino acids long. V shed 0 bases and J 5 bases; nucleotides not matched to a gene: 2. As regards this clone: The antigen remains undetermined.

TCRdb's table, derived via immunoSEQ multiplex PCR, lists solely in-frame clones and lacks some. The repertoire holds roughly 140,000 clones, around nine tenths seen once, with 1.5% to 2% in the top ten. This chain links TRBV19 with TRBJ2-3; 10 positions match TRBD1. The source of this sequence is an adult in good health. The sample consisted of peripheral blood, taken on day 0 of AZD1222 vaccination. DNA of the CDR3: TGTGCCAGTAGTATAGAGACAGGGGGCGTAGATACGCAGTATTTT. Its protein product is CASSIETGGVDTQYF.